The source of this TCR beta chain is a study of cytomegalovirus exposure and HLA in healthy donors. Worth noting for this clone: The antigen remains undetermined.

In the PCR, 60 Vbeta and 13 Jbeta primers were used. Libraries were prepared by immunoSEQ multiplex PCR; TCRdb keeps only in-frame clonotypes and omits some of them. The table shows 100,000 to 150,000 clones, with around 72% occurring only once. General study findings and limits: It was taken for granted in presence/absence analyses that sequencing depth across donors was roughly uniform. It was confirmed in vitro that three of the CMV-associated chains were specific for CMV antigens.

Each donor was healthy, and each was a bone marrow donor. Input material: PBMCs. The TCR sequence derives from a woman aged 45-65 years in good health and CMV-seropositive.

The CDR3 nucleotides are TGTGCCAGCAACTATGACAATGAGCAGTTCTTC. It codes for CASNYDNEQFF. This chain connects TRBV2 to TRBJ2-1; no definite D call. CDR3 length: 11 amino acids. Between the trimmed V and J ends, which lost 7 bases and 5 bases, there was a span of 6 bases. Germline V gene data show CDR1 as SNHLY and CDR2 as FYNNEI.